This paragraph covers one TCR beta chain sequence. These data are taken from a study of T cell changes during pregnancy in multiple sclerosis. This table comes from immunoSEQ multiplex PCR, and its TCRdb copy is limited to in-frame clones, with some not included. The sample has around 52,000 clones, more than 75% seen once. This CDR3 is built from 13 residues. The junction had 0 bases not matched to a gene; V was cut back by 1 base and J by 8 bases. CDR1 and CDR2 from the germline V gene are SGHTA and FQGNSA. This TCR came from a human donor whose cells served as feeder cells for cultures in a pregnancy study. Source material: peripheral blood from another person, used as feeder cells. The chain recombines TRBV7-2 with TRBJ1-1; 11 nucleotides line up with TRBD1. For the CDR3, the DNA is TGTGCCAGCAGCTTAGGGACAGGGGGCGAAGCTTTCTTT. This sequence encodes CASSLGTGGEAFF.